This entry describes one T cell receptor beta chain. This clone was seen once. This receptor's antigen is unknown. The input lacks base qualities; no much larger clone sits a single base away. This specimen comes from a study of control samples from healthy donors and cancer patients (dated by TCRdb to between 2020 and 2021). The CDR3 goes from the cysteine to the phenylalanine over 12 residues. CDR3 DNA only is kept here, 36 bases in frame from base 1. Deletion took 4 bases off V and 4 bases off J, with a span of 8 bases between the germline ends. For CDR1 and CDR2, the germline V gene lists MDHEN and SYDVKM. Receptors were amplified or captured by the immunoSEQ multiplex PCR assay. The clones in this table, taken by TCRdb from immuneACCESS, are in-frame only. Not every clone is retained; where verified, under half of the shortfall comes from an unresolved V gene, and the cause of the rest is unknown. This sample is represented by some 71,000 clones; approximately 89% of them were singletons. Around 5.5% of the sample is taken by the ten largest.

The rearranged segments are TRBV28 and TRBJ2-7; the D gene assignment is ambiguous. Sequencing was carried out using PBMCs. The sequence was collected from a man aged 60 to 69 with colorectal cancer. Read as DNA, the sequence is TGTGCCAGCAGTTCCCGGGTATACGAGCAGTACTTC. Its protein product is CASSSRVYEQYF.